This TCR beta chain was captured in a study of blood T cell repertoires in COVID-19 (dated by TCRdb to the early 2020s). In the study overall: Collaborator samples came from the United States, Italy and Spain and covered acute and convalescent phases of COVID-19. Samples came from the ongoing ImmuneRACE study (first 160 participants) plus 1,254 subjects from 6 global collaborators. The repertoires were released in a freely available public database intended as a resource for research on the immune response to SARS-CoV-2. The sample metadata nearly always contained a de-identified subject ID, COVID-19 status, age in years and sex. Deeply sampled blood TCRbeta repertoires from subjects exposed to, actively infected with, or recovered from COVID-19 were included in the dataset. The prospective study material was composed of cDNA or gDNA derived from T cells, B-cell-depleted T cells, or PBMCs. Where available, HLA class I and class II types were obtained from metadata supplied by the sample provider rather than from assay-based typing.

Points the paper makes about the study in general: How much clinical and demographic metadata was included differed by source and by participant, and the metadata was provided uncurated.

Collaborating institutions collected whole blood in K2EDTA tubes following their own protocols. Collaborator samples were shipped for TCRbeta analysis as frozen whole blood, isolated PBMCs, or DNA extracted from either sample type. TCRbeta CDR3 regions were amplified from genomic DNA using the immunoSEQ Assay, a bias-controlled multiplex PCR. The paper's processing steps were these. The number of nucleated cells in each sample was estimated by amplification of reference gene primers within the assay. To quantify the absolute abundance of each unique TCRbeta CDR3 rearrangement, sequence reads were collapsed and filtered. Productive Simpson clonality was computed per sample as the square root of Simpson's diversity index over productive rearrangements. Not all clones reach the TCRdb copy of this immuneACCESS table, which keeps in-frame sequences only. Checked studies attribute under half of the gap to unresolved V genes and leave the rest unexplained. V and J calls and clone size are copied from that table; D and trimming were computed from the DNA. For this sample the table gives some 120,000 clones, of which about 86% were detected only once. The biggest ten clones account for 3.8% of the sample.

Remarks on this clone: The specificity of this receptor is unknown. No clone much larger than this one lies a single base away; base qualities are absent.

The CDR3 runs 17 amino acids, cysteine and phenylalanine included. Just CDR3 DNA is preserved here, 51 bases in frame from base 1. Ends trimmed: V by 5 bases, J by 5 bases; bases unmatched to a gene: 11. CDR1 and CDR2 are drawn from the germline V gene (reference sequence): LNHDA, SQIVND. The TCR originated in a woman aged 45-65 years with acute or convalescent COVID-19. The sequencing input was peripheral blood. The chain employs TRBV19 and TRBJ1-5; TRBD1 aligns with 11 central bases. The DNA sequence is TGTGCCAGTAGTGCCCCAGGGACAGGGGGACTTCATCAGCCCCAGCATTTT. Its translation is CASSAPGTGGLHQPQHF.